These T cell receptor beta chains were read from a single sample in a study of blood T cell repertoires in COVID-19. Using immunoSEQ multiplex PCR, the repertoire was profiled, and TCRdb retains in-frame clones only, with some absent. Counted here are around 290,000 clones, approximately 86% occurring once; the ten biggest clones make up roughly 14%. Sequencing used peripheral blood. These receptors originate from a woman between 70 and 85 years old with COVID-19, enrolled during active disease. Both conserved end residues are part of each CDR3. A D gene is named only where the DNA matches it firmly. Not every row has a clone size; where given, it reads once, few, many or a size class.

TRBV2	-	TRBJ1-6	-	CASSEEGSLHF	TGTGCCAGCAGTGAGGAGGGTTCCCTCCACTTT
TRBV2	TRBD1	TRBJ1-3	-	CASSAGTAGNTIYF	TGTGCCAGCAGTGCCGGGACAGCTGGAAACACCATATATTTT
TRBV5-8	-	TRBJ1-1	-	CASSPRVQISEAFF	TGTGCCAGCAGCCCGAGGGTACAAATCTCTGAAGCTTTCTTT
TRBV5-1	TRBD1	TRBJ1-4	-	CASSSQGAYEKLFF	TGCGCCAGCAGCTCTCAGGGGGCATATGAAAAACTGTTTTTT
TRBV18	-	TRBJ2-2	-	CASSPQETPTGELFF	TGTGCCAGCTCACCACAAGAAACTCCAACCGGGGAGCTGTTTTTT
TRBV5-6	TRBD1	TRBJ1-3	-	CASSSLQGGKTNTIYF	TGTGCCAGCAGCTCCCTCCAGGGGGGCAAGACAAACACCATATATTTT
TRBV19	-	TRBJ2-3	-	CASSMGRGDTQYF	TGTGCCAGTAGTATGGGCAGGGGTGATACGCAGTATTTT
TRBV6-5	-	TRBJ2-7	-	CASSPGERSYEQYF	TGTGCCAGCAGCCCCGGGGAAAGGAGCTACGAGCAGTACTTC
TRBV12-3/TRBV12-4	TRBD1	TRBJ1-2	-	CASSIGQGSGYTF	TGTGCCAGCAGCATCGGACAGGGCTCTGGCTACACCTTC
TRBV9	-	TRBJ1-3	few	CASSAGGATIYF	TGTGCCAGCAGCGCTGGGGGGGCCACCATATATTTT
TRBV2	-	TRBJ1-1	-	CASSGGFDEAFF	TGTGCCAGCAGTGGAGGATTTGATGAAGCTTTCTTT
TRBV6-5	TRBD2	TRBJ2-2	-	CAKRDSNTGELFF	TGTGCCAAGCGGGACTCGAACACCGGGGAGCTGTTTTTT
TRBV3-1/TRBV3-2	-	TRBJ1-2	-	CASSTGLYYGYTF	TGTGCCAGCAGCACGGGGTTGTACTATGGCTACACCTTC
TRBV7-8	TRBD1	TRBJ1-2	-	CASSLETGTAFYGYTF	TGTGCCAGCAGCTTAGAGACCGGGACAGCCTTCTATGGCTACACCTTC
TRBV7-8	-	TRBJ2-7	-	CASSLPAYEQYF	TGTGCCAGCAGCCTCCCTGCCTACGAGCAGTACTTC
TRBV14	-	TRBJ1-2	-	CASSQVAGRGGYTF	TGTGCCAGCAGCCAAGTCGCGGGTCGCGGTGGCTACACCTTC
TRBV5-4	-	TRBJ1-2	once	CASRILGGRSTEGYTF	TGTGCCAGCCGGATACTGGGTGGTAGGTCCACGGAGGGCTACACCTTC
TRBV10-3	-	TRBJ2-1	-	CATWVAGNNEQFF	TGTGCCACCTGGGTTGCGGGGAACAATGAGCAGTTCTTC
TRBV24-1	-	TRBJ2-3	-	CATSDSRGTADTQYF	TGTGCCACCAGTGATTCGAGGGGGACGGCAGATACGCAGTATTTT
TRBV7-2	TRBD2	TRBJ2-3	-	CASSLATSGATDTQYF	TGTGCCAGCAGCTTAGCGACCAGCGGGGCCACAGATACGCAGTATTTT
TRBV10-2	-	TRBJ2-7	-	CASSETDSYEQYF	TGCGCCAGCAGCGAGACAGATTCCTACGAGCAGTACTTC
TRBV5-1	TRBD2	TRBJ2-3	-	CASSRPGTITDTQYF	TGCGCCAGCAGCCGTCCCGGGACTATCACAGATACGCAGTATTTT
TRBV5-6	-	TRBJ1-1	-	CASSLQENTEAFF	TGTGCCAGCAGCCTACAGGAGAACACTGAAGCTTTCTTT
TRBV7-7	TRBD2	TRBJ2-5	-	CASSLQRGGHAETQYF	TGTGCCAGCAGCTTACAGCGGGGGGGCCATGCGGAGACCCAGTACTTC
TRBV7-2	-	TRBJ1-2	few	CASSLVQGENYGYTF	TGTGCCAGCAGCTTAGTCCAGGGCGAGAACTATGGCTACACCTTC
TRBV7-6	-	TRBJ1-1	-	CASSSTRENTEAFF	TGTGCCAGCAGCTCCACCAGGGAGAACACTGAAGCTTTCTTT
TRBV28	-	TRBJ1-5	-	CASSPSPTGRQPQHF	TGTGCCAGCAGTCCCTCCCCGACAGGAAGACAGCCCCAGCATTTT
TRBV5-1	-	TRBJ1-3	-	CASSLAGGDGNTIYF	TGCGCCAGCAGCTTGGCGGGGGGCGACGGAAACACCATATATTTT
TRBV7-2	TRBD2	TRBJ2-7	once	CASSSGLDSYEQYF	TGTGCCAGCAGCTCAGGACTAGACTCCTACGAGCAGTACTTC
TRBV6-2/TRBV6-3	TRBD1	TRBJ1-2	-	CASSSRGPYGYTF	TGTGCCAGCAGTTCCAGGGGGCCGTATGGCTACACCTTC
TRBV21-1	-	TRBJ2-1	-	CASNPRRAGGPYEQFF	TGTGCCAGCAACCCGAGGCGAGCGGGGGGGCCGTATGAGCAGTTCTTC
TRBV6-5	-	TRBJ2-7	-	CASTLELQVAYEQYF	TGTGCCAGCACATTAGAATTACAGGTGGCCTACGAGCAGTACTTC
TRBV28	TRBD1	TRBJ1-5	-	CASSLWSGGGNQPQHF	TGTGCCAGCAGTTTATGGTCAGGGGGCGGCAATCAGCCCCAGCATTTT
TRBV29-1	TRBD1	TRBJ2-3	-	CSVERTGERNTQYF	TGCAGCGTTGAGAGGACAGGGGAACGAAATACGCAGTATTTT
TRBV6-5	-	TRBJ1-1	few	CAAGGRTEAFF	TGTGCCGCAGGTGGGCGCACTGAAGCTTTCTTT
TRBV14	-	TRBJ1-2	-	CASSPATEYGYTF	TGTGCCAGCAGCCCTGCCACGGAGTATGGCTACACCTTC